The present T cell receptor (beta chain) was sequenced within a study of beta chain features in type 1 diabetes. Of the isolated RNA, all was reverse transcribed, and so the sequenced material was expressed TCRB transcripts. Produced via immunoSEQ multiplex PCR; TCRdb's table is partial and in-frame only. The table includes 300,000 to 450,000 clones, around 19% detected once. Populations obtained by sorting all exceeded 98% purity. V dropped 8 bases and J dropped 5 bases, with 12 bases sitting between them. CDR1 GTSNPN and CDR2 SVGIG come from the germline V gene (reference sequence). The CDR3 sequence is 11 residues long.

This TCR was sampled from a woman younger than 35 in good health. Source material: naive CD4+ T cells from blood. The V gene is TRBV30, the J gene TRBJ1-2, with D possibly matching TRBD1 (6 bases). CDR3 region: CALPGVYGYTF. The CDR3 region has the DNA TGTGCCCTCCCAGGGGTTTATGGCTACACCTTC.